This record looks at one T cell receptor beta chain sequence and its context. From germline, CDR1 is SEHNR and CDR2 FQNEAQ (reference sequence). Between the trimmed V and J ends, which lost 5 bases and 5 bases, there was a span of 23 bases. There are 17 residues in the CDR3. A sample-barcoded 5' primer and a J-beta primer mix were used in a second PCR of about 7 to 11 cycles. TCRdb re-called the 5' RACE reads through MiXCR, storing one row per CDR3 protein. The sample lists around 1,100,000 distinct CDR3 sequences, 35% to 40% occurring once. The data are from a study of blood T cells in healthy people across ages.

The rearrangement links TRBV7-9 to TRBJ2-3; D gene unclear. The sequence was collected from a man aged 18 to 29 in good health. The specimen sequenced was blood. The CDR3 DNA sequence: TGTGCCAGCAGCCGGAATGATGTACGGACGAGGATAGATACGCAGTATTTT. Amino acids: CASSRNDVRTRIDTQYF.